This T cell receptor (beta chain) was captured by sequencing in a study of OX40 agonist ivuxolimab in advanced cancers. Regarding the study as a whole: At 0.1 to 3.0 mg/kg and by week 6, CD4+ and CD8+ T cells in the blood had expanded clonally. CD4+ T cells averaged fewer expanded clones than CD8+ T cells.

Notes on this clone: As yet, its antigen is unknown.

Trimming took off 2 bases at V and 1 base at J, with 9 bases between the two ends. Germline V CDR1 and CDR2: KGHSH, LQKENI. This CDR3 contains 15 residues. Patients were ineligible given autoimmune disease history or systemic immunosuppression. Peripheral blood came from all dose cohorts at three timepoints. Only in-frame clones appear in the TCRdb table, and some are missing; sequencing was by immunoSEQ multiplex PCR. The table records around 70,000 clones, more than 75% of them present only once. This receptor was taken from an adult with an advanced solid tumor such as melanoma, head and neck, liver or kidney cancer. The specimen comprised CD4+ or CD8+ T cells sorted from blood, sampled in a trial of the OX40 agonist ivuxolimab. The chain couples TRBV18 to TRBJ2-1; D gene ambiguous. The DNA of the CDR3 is TGTGCCAGCTCACCAGGGGAAGGGTCCTACAATGAGCAGTTCTTC. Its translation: CASSPGEGSYNEQFF.